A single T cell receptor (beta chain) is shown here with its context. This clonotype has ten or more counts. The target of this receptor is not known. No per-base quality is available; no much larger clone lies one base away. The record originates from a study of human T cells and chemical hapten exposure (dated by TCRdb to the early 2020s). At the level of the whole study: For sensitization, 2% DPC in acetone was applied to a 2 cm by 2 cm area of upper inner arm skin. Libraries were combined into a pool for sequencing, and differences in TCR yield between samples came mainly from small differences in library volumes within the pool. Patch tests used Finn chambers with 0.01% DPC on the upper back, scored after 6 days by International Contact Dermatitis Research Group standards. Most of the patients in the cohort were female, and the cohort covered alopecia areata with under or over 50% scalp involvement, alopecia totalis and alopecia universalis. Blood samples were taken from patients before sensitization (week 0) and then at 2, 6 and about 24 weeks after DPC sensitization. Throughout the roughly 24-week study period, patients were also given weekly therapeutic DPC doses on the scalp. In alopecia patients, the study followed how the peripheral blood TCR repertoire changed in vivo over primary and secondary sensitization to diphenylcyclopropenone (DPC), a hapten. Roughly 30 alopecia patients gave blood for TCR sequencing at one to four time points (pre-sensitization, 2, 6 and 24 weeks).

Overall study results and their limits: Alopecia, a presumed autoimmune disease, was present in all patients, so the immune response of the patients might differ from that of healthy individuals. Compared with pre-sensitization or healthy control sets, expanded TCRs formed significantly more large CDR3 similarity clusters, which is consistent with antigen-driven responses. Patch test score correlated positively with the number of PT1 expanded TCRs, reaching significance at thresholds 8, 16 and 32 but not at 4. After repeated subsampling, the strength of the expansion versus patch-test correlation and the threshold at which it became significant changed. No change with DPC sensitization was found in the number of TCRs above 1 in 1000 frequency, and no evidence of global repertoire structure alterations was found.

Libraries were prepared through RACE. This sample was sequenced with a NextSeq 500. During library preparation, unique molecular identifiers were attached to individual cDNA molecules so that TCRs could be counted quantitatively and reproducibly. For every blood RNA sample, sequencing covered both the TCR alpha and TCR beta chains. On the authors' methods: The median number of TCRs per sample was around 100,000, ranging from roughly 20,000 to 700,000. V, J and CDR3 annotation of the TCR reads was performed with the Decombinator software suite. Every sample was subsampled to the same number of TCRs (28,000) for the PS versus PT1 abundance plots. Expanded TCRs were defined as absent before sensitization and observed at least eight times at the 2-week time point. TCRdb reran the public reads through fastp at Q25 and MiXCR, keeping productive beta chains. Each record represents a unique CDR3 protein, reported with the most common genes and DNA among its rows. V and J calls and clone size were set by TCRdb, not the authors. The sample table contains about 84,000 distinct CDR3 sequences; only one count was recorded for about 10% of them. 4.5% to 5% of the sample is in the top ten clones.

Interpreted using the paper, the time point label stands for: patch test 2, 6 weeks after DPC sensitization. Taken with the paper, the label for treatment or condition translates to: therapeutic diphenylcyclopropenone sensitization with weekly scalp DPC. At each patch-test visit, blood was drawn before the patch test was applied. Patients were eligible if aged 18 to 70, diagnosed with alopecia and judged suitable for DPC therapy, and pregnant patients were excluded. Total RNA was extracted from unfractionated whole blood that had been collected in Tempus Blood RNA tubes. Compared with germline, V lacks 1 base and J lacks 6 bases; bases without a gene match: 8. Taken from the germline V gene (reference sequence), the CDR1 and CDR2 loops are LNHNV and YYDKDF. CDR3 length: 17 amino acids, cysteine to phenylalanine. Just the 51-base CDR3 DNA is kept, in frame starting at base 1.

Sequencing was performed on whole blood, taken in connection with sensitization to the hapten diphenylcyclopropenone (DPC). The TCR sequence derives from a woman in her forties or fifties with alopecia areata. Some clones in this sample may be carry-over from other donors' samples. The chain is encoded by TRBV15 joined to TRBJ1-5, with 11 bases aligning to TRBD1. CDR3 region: CATSRAPGQGDGQPQHF. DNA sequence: TGTGCCACCAGCAGAGCTCCGGGACAGGGGGACGGTCAGCCCCAGCATTTT.